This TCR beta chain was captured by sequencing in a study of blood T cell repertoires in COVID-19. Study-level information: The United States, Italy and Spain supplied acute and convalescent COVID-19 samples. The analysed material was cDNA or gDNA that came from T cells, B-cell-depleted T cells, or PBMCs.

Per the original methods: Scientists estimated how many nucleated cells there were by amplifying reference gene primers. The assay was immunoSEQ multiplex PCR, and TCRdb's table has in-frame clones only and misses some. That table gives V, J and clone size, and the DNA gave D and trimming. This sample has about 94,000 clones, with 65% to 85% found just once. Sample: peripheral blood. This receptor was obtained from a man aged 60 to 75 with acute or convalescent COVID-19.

This CDR3 is CASRLTVLTEAFF. In nucleotides, the CDR3 is TGTGCCAGCAGATTGACAGTTCTCACTGAAGCTTTCTTT. This rearrangement joins TRBV2 to TRBJ1-1; perhaps TRBD1 as D (5 bases). CDR3 length equals 13 residues. The germline V gene has CDR1 SNHLY and CDR2 FYNNEI. V lost 6 bases to trimming and J lost 4 bases, with 12 bases between them.